These 29 T cell receptor beta chains were sequenced from one sample in a study of blood T cell repertoires in COVID-19. Only in-frame clones appear in the TCRdb table, and some are missing; sequencing was by immunoSEQ multiplex PCR. In the table there are roughly 250,000 clones, approximately 90% of which are singletons. The sequenced sample was PBMCs or T cells enriched from blood (not recorded which). These receptor sequences come from a young woman who had recovered from COVID-19.

On this clone: Different DNA sequences within this sample yield the same CDR3. The V and J genes are TRBV3-1 (or the pseudogene TRBV3-2) and TRBJ1-3; D is ambiguous. V was trimmed by 1 base and J by 0 bases, leaving 7 bases between them. The CDR3 totals 15 residues. Germline V gene lookup returns CDR1 LGHDT and CDR2 YNNKEL (reference sequence). The chain's CDR3 is CASSQGQFSGNTIYF. Written as DNA, the CDR3 is TGTGCCAGCAGCCAAGGTCAGTTCTCTGGAAACACCATATATTTT.

Of note for this clone: Within the sample, other DNA sequences also encode this same CDR3. The rearrangement links TRBV2 to TRBJ2-7; possibly TRBD1 for D (5 bases). CDR1 and CDR2 from the germline V gene are SNHLY and FYNNEI. This CDR3 region has 13 residues. V lost 4 bases and J 1 base, leaving 8 bases between the germline ends. The CDR3 protein is CASSADSSYEQYF. The DNA for the CDR3 is TGTGCCAGCAGTGCCGACAGTTCCTACGAGCAGTACTTC.

The rearrangement joins TRBV23-1 to TRBJ1-4; perhaps TRBD1 as D (6 bases). TRBV23-1 is marked as an open reading frame, function uncertain. The CDR3 has 13 residues. V lost 8 bases, J lost 4 bases, and 11 bases lay in between. The CDR3 loop reads CASLGHYNEKLFF. In DNA, the CDR3 is TGCGCCAGCTTGGGACACTATAATGAAAAACTGTTTTTT.

This chain connects TRBV3-1 (or the pseudogene TRBV3-2) to TRBJ1-4; D is undetermined. The CDR3 has 14 residues. Per germline, CDR1 LGHDT and CDR2 YNNKEL (reference sequence). V was trimmed by 4 bases and J by 8 bases, leaving 14 bases between them. In DNA, the CDR3 is TGTGCCAGCAGCCCTAGGACTGGCGGGGAAAAACTGTTTTTT. Its protein product is CASSPRTGGEKLFF.

The chain employs TRBV25-1 and TRBJ2-7, with 12 bases matching TRBD2. V was clipped by 5 bases and J by 6 bases; unmatched bases: 5. The CDR3 has 14 amino acids. Germline-derived CDR1 and CDR2 are MGHDK and SYGVNS. DNA of the CDR3: TGTGCCAGCAGTTGGACTAGCGGGATCAGCGAGCAGTACTTC. Protein: CASSWTSGISEQYF.

The chain uses TRBV5-4 and TRBJ2-1; 10 positions match TRBD2. There are 16 residues in the CDR3. Germline V gene lookup returns CDR1 SGHNT and CDR2 YYREEE (reference sequence). V shed 4 bases and J 5 bases; nucleotides not matched to a gene: 9. The CDR3 protein is CASSAYERGGNNEQFF. The CDR3 coding sequence is TGTGCCAGCAGCGCCTATGAGCGGGGGGGTAACAATGAGCAGTTCTTC. The full variable domain, completed using reference TRBV5-4 and TRBJ2-1, is ETGVTQSPTHLIKTRGQQVTLRCSSQSGHNTVSWYQQALGQGPQFIFQYYREEENGRGNFPPRFSGLQFPNYSSELNVNALELDDSALYLCASSAYERGGNNEQFFGPGTRLTVL.

The chain employs TRBV7-9 and TRBJ1-2; 7 bases are a match to TRBD1. Germline lookup yields CDR1 SEHNR and CDR2 FQNEAQ (reference sequence). J gave up 2 bases and V 1 base, and 4 bases lay outside the gene matches. This CDR3 contains 15 residues. The CDR3 sequence: CASSLEQGVNYGYTF. The CDR3 DNA is TGTGCCAGCAGCTTAGAGCAGGGGGTGAACTATGGCTACACCTTC.

This chain uses TRBV5-1 with TRBJ1-1; TRBD1 matches 9 bases. The V gene end was trimmed by 3 bases and the J gene end by 3 bases; junction bases not matched to a gene: 3. CDR3 size: 14 residues. Germline CDR1 and CDR2: SGHRS and YFSETQ. Written as DNA, the CDR3 is TGCGCCAGCAGCTCGGGGACAGGGTACACTGAAGCTTTCTTT. This sequence encodes CASSSGTGYTEAFF.

This chain joins TRBV27 and TRBJ1-1, with D possibly matching TRBD1 (6 bases). The CDR3 runs 15 residues. V was shortened by 3 bases and J by 1 base, with 12 bases between the two germline ends. Germline CDR1 and CDR2: MNHEY and SMNVEV (reference sequence). DNA of the CDR3: TGTGCCAGCAGTTTGTTACGGGACACGAACACTGAAGCTTTCTTT. This sequence encodes CASSLLRDTNTEAFF.

This rearrangement joins TRBV5-1 to TRBJ1-3, with TRBD1 matching 7 bases. With V trimmed by 2 bases and J by 0 bases, 5 bases remained unmatched. The CDR3 is made up of 16 amino acids. Looked up from germline, CDR1 is SGHRS and CDR2 is YFSETQ. CDR3 in amino acids: CASSFGQAHSGNTIYF. The CDR3 DNA reads as TGCGCCAGCAGCTTCGGACAGGCCCACTCTGGAAACACCATATATTTT.

The chain combines TRBV27 with TRBJ1-1; 8 positions agree with TRBD1. CDR3 length: 13 residues. The ends lost 8 bases at V and 4 bases at J; junction bases unmatched: 6. Per the germline V gene, CDR1 is MNHEY and CDR2 is SMNVEV (reference sequence). Written as DNA, the CDR3 is TGTGCCAGCTGGGGGCAGGGGGCCACTGAAGCTTTCTTT. It encodes CASWGQGATEAFF.

The chain has TRBV5-1 and TRBJ1-1; no clear D. This CDR3 has 11 residues. Germline V lookup: CDR1 SGHRS, CDR2 YFSETQ. V dropped 8 bases and J dropped 8 bases, with 13 bases sitting between them. DNA for the CDR3: TGCGCCAGTTACTCCGGGATAGAAGCTTTCTTT. Protein product: CASYSGIEAFF.

The rearrangement joins TRBV28 to TRBJ1-2, with 9 bases matching TRBD1. The CDR3 length is 16 residues. Germline V gene data show CDR1 as MDHEN and CDR2 as SYDVKM. The J segment lost 7 bases and the V segment lost 2 bases, leaving 11 bases of the junction unmatched. For the CDR3, the DNA is TGTGCCAGCAGTTTAGGGTTTTTCGGGACAGGGAGTGGCTACACCTTC. Protein product: CASSLGFFGTGSGYTF.

The J gene is TRBJ1-2, the V gene TRBV6-5; tentative D call: TRBD1 (5 bases). Trimming cost V 2 bases and J 4 bases, with 14 bases left between them. CDR1 MNHEY and CDR2 SVGAGI come from the germline V gene. The CDR3 totals 15 residues. CDR3 in DNA: TGTGCCAGCAGTTACGTAGGGGATCCTAGCTATGGCTACACCTTC. Amino acid sequence: CASSYVGDPSYGYTF.

The CDR3 is CASGGRGETDTQYF. In nucleotides, the CDR3 is TGTGCCAGCGGCGGTCGGGGTGAAACAGATACGCAGTATTTT. The rearrangement links TRBV5-4 to TRBJ2-3, with a weak D call TRBD2 (5 bases). Germline loops: CDR1 SGHNT, CDR2 YYREEE (reference sequence). V was cut by 7 bases and J by 3 bases, with 15 bases left in between. The length of the CDR3 is 14 residues. The variable domain in full, with the rest retrieved from reference TRBV5-4 and TRBJ2-3, is ETGVTQSPTHLIKTRGQQVTLRCSSQSGHNTVSWYQQALGQGPQFIFQYYREEENGRGNFPPRFSGLQFPNYSSELNVNALELDDSALYLCASGGRGETDTQYFGPGTRLTVL.

The chain carries TRBV5-6 and TRBJ1-2, with 7 bases that match TRBD1. The ends lost 4 bases at V and 6 bases at J; junction bases unmatched: 6. The CDR3 is 13 residues long. Germline V CDR1 and CDR2: SGHDT, YYEEEE. The CDR3 nucleotides read TGTGCCAGCAGCAAGATCGACAGGGATGGCTACACCTTC. It translates to CASSKIDRDGYTF. The full variable domain, with the rest looked up from reference TRBV5-6 and TRBJ1-2, is DAGVTQSPTHLIKTRGQQVTLRCSPKSGHDTVSWYQQALGQGPQFIFQYYEEEERQRGNFPDRFSGHQFPNYSSELNVNALLLGDSALYLCASSKIDRDGYTFGSGTRLTVV.

The sample holds one count of this clone. The V gene is TRBV25-1, the J gene TRBJ1-6; possibly TRBD1 for D (6 bases). This CDR3 spans 13 amino acids. Trimming shortened V by 8 bases and J by 14 bases, and 19 bases separated the two germline ends. Germline assignment: CDR1 MGHDK and CDR2 SYGVNS. The CDR3 spells CASQDRRAGALHF. In nucleotides, the CDR3 is TGTGCCAGCCAAGACAGGAGAGCTGGGGCCCTCCACTTT.

The V call is TRBV5-8, the J call TRBJ1-1; the D is unclear. V gave up 7 bases and J gave up 7 bases, with 14 bases separating them. Germline V gives CDR1 SGHTS, CDR2 YDEGEE. This CDR3 has 12 residues. CDR3 loop: CASRKEEGEAFF. CDR3 in DNA: TGTGCCAGCCGCAAGGAGGAGGGTGAAGCTTTCTTT.

The chain recombines TRBV28 with TRBJ1-1; 9 bases match TRBD1. The CDR3 is made up of 13 amino acids. Germline trimming cut 7 bases from V and 8 bases from J; bases unmatched to any gene: 8. The germline gives CDR1 MDHEN, CDR2 SYDVKM. CDR3 in amino acids: CASILQGAREAFF. The CDR3 DNA follows: TGTGCCAGCATCCTACAGGGGGCCCGGGAAGCTTTCTTT.

V usage is TRBV25-1 and J usage is TRBJ1-2; maybe TRBD1 (6 bases). The CDR3 covers 15 residues. Per the germline V gene, CDR1 is MGHDK and CDR2 is SYGVNS. The V gene lost 6 bases and the J gene lost 2 bases, with 16 bases spanning the gap. The CDR3 loop is CASRGEITGNYGYTF. As DNA, the CDR3 is TGTGCCAGCAGGGGGGAGATTACAGGGAACTATGGCTACACCTTC.

J is TRBJ1-1 and V is TRBV23-1; a possible D gene is TRBD1 (6 bases). TRBV23-1 is an ORF, and what it does is uncertain. V lost 2 bases and J lost 6, with 10 bases in between. The length of the CDR3 is 13 residues. The CDR3 DNA reads TGCGCCAGCAGTCAAGCGGACAGTTCTGAAGCTTTCTTT. Encoded protein: CASSQADSSEAFF.

This sequence joins TRBV30 and TRBJ1-6; 7 nucleotides match TRBD1. The CDR3 length is 13 residues. Germline lookup yields CDR1 GTSNPN and CDR2 SVGIG (reference sequence). The V gene end was trimmed by 6 bases and the J gene end by 6 bases; junction bases not matched to a gene: 5. The CDR3, as DNA: TGTGCCTGCTCCCGACAGGGTAATTCACCCCTCCACTTT. It encodes CACSRQGNSPLHF.

V is TRBV3-1 (or the pseudogene TRBV3-2) and J is TRBJ1-2; D remains unclear. The length of the CDR3 is 16 residues. The germline V gene has CDR1 LGHDT and CDR2 YNNKEL (reference sequence). V was pared by 0 bases and J by 8 bases, with 19 bases between. The CDR3 DNA reads as TGTGCCAGCAGCCAAGATGAGGGTCTAGAGGAAGGGGGCTACACCTTC. Translating it yields CASSQDEGLEEGGYTF.

This sequence joins TRBV5-4 and TRBJ1-6; 7 positions agree with TRBD1. The CDR3 extends over 16 amino acids. With 3 bases clipped from V and 9 bases from J, the junction kept 12 bases outside the gene matches. Germline CDR1 and CDR2: SGHNT and YYREEE (reference sequence). CDR3 region: CASSWGLGGDGSPLHF. CDR3 DNA: TGTGCCAGCAGCTGGGGACTAGGGGGCGATGGTTCACCCCTCCACTTT.

The chain links TRBV3-1 (or the pseudogene TRBV3-2) to TRBJ1-2; a weak D match, TRBD1 (5 bases). CDR1 and CDR2 (germline): LGHDT, YNNKEL (reference sequence). This CDR3 contains 14 residues. Trimming stripped 1 base from V and 2 bases from J, with 8 bases between. The CDR3 sequence: CASSQGGANYGYTF. The CDR3 DNA follows: TGTGCCAGCAGCCAAGGGGGCGCAAACTATGGCTACACCTTC.

This chain connects TRBV7-6 to TRBJ1-4, with 7 nucleotides matching TRBD1. CDR1 is SGHVS and CDR2 is FNYEAQ in the germline V gene. Trimming removed 5 bases from V and 8 bases from J; junction bases left unmatched: 11. The CDR3 covers 15 residues. For the CDR3, the DNA is TGTGCCAGCAGCGATATTCGACAGGGTTCGGAAAAACTGTTTTTT. This gives the protein CASSDIRQGSEKLFF. Drawing the rest from reference TRBV7-6 and TRBJ1-4, the complete variable domain is GAGVSQSPRYKVTKRGQDVALRCDPISGHVSLYWYRQALGQGPEFLTYFNYEAQQDKSGLPNDRFSAERPEGSISTLTIQRTEQRDSAMYRCASSDIRQGSEKLFFGSGTQLSVL.

The rearrangement links TRBV4-1 to TRBJ2-1; 8 bases align to TRBD1. V was pared by 0 bases and J by 3 bases, with 7 bases of the junction left unmatched. The V gene's germline CDR1 is MGHRA and CDR2 YSYEKL. The CDR3 is 17 residues long. As DNA, the CDR3 is TGCGCCAGCAGCCAAGATCCAGGGGGCCAAAACTACAATGAGCAGTTCTTC. It codes for CASSQDPGGQNYNEQFF.

The chain carries TRBV24-1 and TRBJ2-6; 8 bases agree with TRBD1. Germline lookup yields CDR1 KGHDR and CDR2 SFDVKD. The V gene end was trimmed by 5 bases and the J gene end by 0 bases; junction bases not matched to a gene: 2. The CDR3 contains 16 residues. The CDR3 protein is CATSGTGSSGANVLTF. The CDR3, as DNA: TGTGCCACCAGTGGGACAGGGTCCTCTGGGGCCAACGTCCTGACTTTC.

The chain has TRBV30 and TRBJ1-2; tentative D call: TRBD1 (5 bases). V was pared by 2 bases and J by 8 bases, with 12 bases between. CDR1 and CDR2 from the germline V gene are GTSNPN and SVGIG (reference sequence). This CDR3 region has 12 residues. The CDR3 here is CAWSLGAEGYTF. The CDR3 DNA follows: TGTGCCTGGAGTTTAGGGGCGGAGGGCTACACCTTC.